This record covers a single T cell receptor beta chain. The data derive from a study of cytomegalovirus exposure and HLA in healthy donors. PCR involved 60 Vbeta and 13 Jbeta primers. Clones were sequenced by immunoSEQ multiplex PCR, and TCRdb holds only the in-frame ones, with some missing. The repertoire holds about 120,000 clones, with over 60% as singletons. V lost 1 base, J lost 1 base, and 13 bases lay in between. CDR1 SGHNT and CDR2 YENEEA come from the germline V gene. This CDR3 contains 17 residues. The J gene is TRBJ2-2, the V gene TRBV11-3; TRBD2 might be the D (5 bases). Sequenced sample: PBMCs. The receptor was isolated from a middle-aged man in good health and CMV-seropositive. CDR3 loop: CASSLAGGLGNTGELFF. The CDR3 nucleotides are TGTGCCAGCAGCTTAGCAGGAGGATTAGGGAACACCGGGGAGCTGTTTTTT.